Detailed here is one T cell receptor beta chain. This entry comes from a study of blood T cell repertoires in COVID-19. About the research overall: From the United States, Italy and Spain came samples of acute and convalescent COVID-19.

Cohort placement rested on clinical history that participants reported themselves. Symptom resolution, clearance, or two negative PCRs marked donors in Cohort 3 as recovered. Under the authors' procedure: Reference gene primer amplification gave nucleated cell count estimates. Assay used: immunoSEQ multiplex PCR; TCRdb lists only in-frame clones, some missing. V and J calls and clone size are copied from that table; D and trimming were computed from the DNA. Of over 200,000 clones in the sample, 84% are singletons; the top ten hold approximately 1.8%. The CDR3 totals 13 residues. V lost 8 bases to trimming and J lost 6 bases; unmatched junction nucleotides: 8.

The sequenced sample was PBMCs or T cells enriched from blood (not recorded which). The sequence came from a man aged 60-69 years who had recovered from COVID-19. The chain carries TRBV12-3 or TRBV12-4 and TRBJ2-3, with TRBD1 identical over 7 bases. The CDR3 here is CASGATGADTQYF. The CDR3 DNA is TGTGCCAGCGGGGCAACAGGGGCCGATACGCAGTATTTT.